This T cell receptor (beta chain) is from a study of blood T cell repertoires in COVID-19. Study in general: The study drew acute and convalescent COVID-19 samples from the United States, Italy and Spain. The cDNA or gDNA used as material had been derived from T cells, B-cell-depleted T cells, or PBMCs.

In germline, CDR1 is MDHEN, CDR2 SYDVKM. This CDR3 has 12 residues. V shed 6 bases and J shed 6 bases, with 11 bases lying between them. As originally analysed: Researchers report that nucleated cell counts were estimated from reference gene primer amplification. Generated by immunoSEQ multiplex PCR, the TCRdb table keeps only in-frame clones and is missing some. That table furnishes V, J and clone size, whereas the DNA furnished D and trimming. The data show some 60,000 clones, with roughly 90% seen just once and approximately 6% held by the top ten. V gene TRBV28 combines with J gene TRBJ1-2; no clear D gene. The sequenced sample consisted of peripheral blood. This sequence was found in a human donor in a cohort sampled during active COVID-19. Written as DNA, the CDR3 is TGTGCCAGCAGCCCGGCAGGAAATGGCTACACCTTC. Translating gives CASSPAGNGYTF.